These 24 T cell receptor beta chains came from one sample sequenced in a study of shared clonotypes between healthy human individuals. The protocol was immunoSEQ multiplex PCR, while the TCRdb copy is restricted to in-frame clones and leaves out a portion. The top ten hold about 0.4% of the sample, which has around 1.4 million clones, less than 99% seen once. The specimen sequenced was naive CD4+ T cells sorted from blood. The subset denotes: CD45RA+ positively selected. These receptors came from a man younger than 40 in good health.

The chain has TRBV19 and TRBJ2-1; the match to TRBD1 covers 9 bases. From germline, CDR1 is LNHDA and CDR2 SQIVND (reference sequence). The CDR3 has 17 residues. V dropped 6 bases and J dropped 5; count of bases not matched to a gene: 14. For the CDR3, the DNA is TGTGCCAGTAGCTCGGAGGGTAGGGACAGGGAAAACAATGAGCAGTTCTTC. Translation gives CASSSEGRDRENNEQFF.

The V call is TRBV5-1, the J call TRBJ2-3; D call uncertain. CDR3 length: 14 residues. Germline V gene sequence: CDR1 SGHRS, CDR2 YFSETQ. Trimming removed 0 bases at V and 4 bases at J, with 9 bases between. The CDR3 nucleotides are TGCGCCAGCAGCTTGGGGCAGGCGGCAGATACGCAGTATTTT. As protein: CASSLGQAADTQYF.

The chain has TRBV4-2 and TRBJ1-1; tentatively, D is TRBD1 (6 bases). The CDR3 length is 16 residues. Germline V lookup: CDR1 LGHNA, CDR2 YNFKEQ. Trimming pared 3 bases from V and 3 bases from J, leaving 17 bases between. The CDR3 region is CASSQYWGGGDTEAFF. As DNA, the CDR3 is TGTGCCAGCAGCCAGTACTGGGGGGGCGGGGACACTGAAGCTTTCTTT.

CDR3 region: CASSLVGISGANVLTF. CDR3 DNA sequence: TGTGCCAGCAGCTTAGTAGGGATCTCTGGGGCCAACGTCCTGACTTTC. J is TRBJ2-6 and V is TRBV11-3; unclear D gene. There are 16 residues in the CDR3. Trimming stripped 1 base from V and 0 bases from J, with 7 bases between. The germline gives CDR1 SGHNT, CDR2 YENEEA.

This chain connects TRBV29-1 to TRBJ2-3; D gene ambiguous. The V gene lost 4 bases and the J gene lost 2 bases, with 10 bases spanning the gap. The CDR3 has 13 residues. CDR1 is SQVTM, CDR2 ANQGSEA, per germline. CDR3 bases: TGCAGCGTTGGACTCTACACCACAGATACGCAGTATTTT. This translates into CSVGLYTTDTQYF.

In its sample, this clone was seen once. The gene calls are TRBV11-3 and TRBJ2-7; tentatively, D is TRBD2 (6 bases). Germline CDR1 SGHNT, CDR2 YENEEA. Deletions cut 5 bases from V and 6 bases from J, with 11 bases between. CDR3 length: 12 amino acids. DNA of the CDR3: TGTGCCAGCAGCGCCCGGGGGTCCGAGCAGTACTTC. Translating it yields CASSARGSEQYF.

This chain connects TRBV5-6 to TRBJ2-1; 10 nucleotides line up with TRBD2. Germline CDR1 SGHDT, CDR2 YYEEEE. Trimming took 4 bases from V and 6 from J; bases not matched to a gene: 10. The CDR3 consists of 16 residues. CDR3 amino acids: CASSPSGRGRLNEQFF. The DNA of the CDR3 is TGTGCCAGCAGCCCCAGCGGGAGGGGGAGACTCAATGAGCAGTTCTTC.

The chain couples TRBV9 to TRBJ1-4; no clear D. This CDR3 contains 13 residues. Trimming removed 5 bases at V and 0 bases at J, with 5 bases between. CDR1 and CDR2 from the germline V gene are SGDLS and YYNGEE. The CDR3 sequence: CASSRATNEKLFF. As DNA, the CDR3 is TGTGCCAGCAGTAGAGCAACTAATGAAAAACTGTTTTTT.

CDR3 bases: TGCAGTGCTAGAGATTCTCAGACCCAGTACTTC. This encodes CSARDSQTQYF. The J gene is TRBJ2-5, the V gene TRBV20-1, with D uncertain. The CDR3 runs to 11 residues. The ends were cut back, 0 bases at V and 6 bases at J, with 5 bases in the middle. The germline V gene encodes CDR1 DFQATT and CDR2 SNEGSKA (reference sequence).

The gene calls are TRBV6-5 and TRBJ2-5, with a possible D match to TRBD2 (5 bases). Trimming took off 6 bases at V and 6 bases at J, with 11 bases between the two ends. CDR1 and CDR2 (germline): MNHEY, SVGAGI. This CDR3 has 12 amino acids. CDR3 coding DNA: TGTGCCAGCAGCTCCCCGGGGAAGACCCAGTACTTC. Its translation: CASSSPGKTQYF.

The rearrangement links TRBV6-5 to TRBJ2-1; D remains unclear. CDR3 length: 15 amino acids. In germline, CDR1 is MNHEY, CDR2 SVGAGI. V lost 2 bases, J lost 5 bases, and 13 bases lay in between. CDR3 sequence: CASSYRKGSDNEQFF. The CDR3 DNA reads as TGTGCCAGCAGTTACCGCAAAGGCAGCGACAATGAGCAGTTCTTC.

The V and J genes are TRBV27 and TRBJ2-2; weak D call: TRBD2 (7 bases). The germline gives CDR1 MNHEY, CDR2 SMNVEV (reference sequence). Trimming shortened V by 6 bases and J by 2 bases, and 19 bases separated the two germline ends. This CDR3 region has 17 residues. The CDR3 region is CASRSLGGRRNTGELFF. The CDR3 nucleotides read TGTGCCAGCAGATCCCTCGGGGGGCGACGAAACACCGGGGAGCTGTTTTTT.

V is TRBV5-1 and J is TRBJ2-5; perhaps TRBD2 as D (5 bases). Deletions cut 5 bases from V and 2 bases from J, with 16 bases between. Germline-derived CDR1 and CDR2 are SGHRS and YFSETQ. There are 15 residues in the CDR3. CDR3 sequence reads: CASSRTAPPQETQYF. CDR3 nucleotide sequence: TGCGCCAGCAGTAGGACTGCCCCTCCTCAAGAGACCCAGTACTTC.

The chain links TRBV7-2 to TRBJ2-6; TRBD1 matches 7 bases. The CDR3 is made up of 19 amino acids. V was clipped by 0 bases and J by 0 bases; unmatched bases: 8. CDR1 is SGHTA and CDR2 is FQGNSA in the germline V gene. The CDR3 region is CASSLAFDRANSGANVLTF. The DNA of the CDR3 is TGTGCCAGCAGCTTAGCCTTCGACAGGGCCAACTCTGGGGCCAACGTCCTGACTTTC.

This clone was recorded only once. The chain uses TRBV5-1 and TRBJ2-7, with 8 bases lining up with TRBD2. The CDR3 has 14 residues. Germline CDR1 is SGHRS and CDR2 is YFSETQ. V gave up 4 bases and J gave up 6 bases; unmatched junction bases: 9. CDR3 sequence reads: CASSPGGGFGEQYF. The CDR3 nucleotides are TGCGCCAGCAGCCCCGGGGGGGGTTTTGGCGAGCAGTACTTC.

The rearrangement uses TRBV11-3 and TRBJ2-2, with 7 nucleotides matching TRBD2. CDR3 length: 15 amino acids. The V gene's germline CDR1 is SGHNT and CDR2 YENEEA. V dropped 1 base and J dropped 5; count of bases not matched to a gene: 4. The CDR3 spells CASSLAGGETGELFF. DNA for the CDR3: TGTGCCAGCAGCTTAGCGGGGGGAGAGACCGGGGAGCTGTTTTTT.

J is TRBJ2-7 and V is TRBV10-2; D is undetermined. V was cut by 8 bases and J by 6 bases, with 11 bases left in between. The CDR3 runs to 11 residues. CDR1 is WSHSY, CDR2 SAAADI, per germline. CDR3 protein: CASSPLLEQYF. CDR3 sequence (DNA): TGCGCCAGCTCCCCCTTACTCGAGCAGTACTTC.

The chain combines TRBV12-2 with TRBJ2-7; whether TRBD2, the table's D call, matches the DNA was not checked. TRBV12-2 is classified as a pseudogene. This CDR3 is 18 amino acids long. The CDR3 sequence is CASRPGFRSSKSSYEQYF. CDR3 nucleotides: TGTGCAAGTCGCCCGGGGTTTCGTAGTAGTAAAAGCTCCTACGAGCAGTACTTC.

V gene TRBV9 combines with J gene TRBJ1-5; D unresolved. Germline CDR1 reads SGDLS; CDR2 reads YYNGEE. The CDR3 runs 13 residues. Trimming left V 3 bases short and J 5 bases short, with 9 bases between. Here the CDR3 reads CASSGTPDQPQHF. The CDR3 DNA sequence: TGTGCCAGCAGCGGGACCCCTGATCAGCCCCAGCATTTT.

The V gene is TRBV4-1, the J gene TRBJ1-3, with 7 positions matching TRBD1. The CDR3 runs 14 residues. CDR1 is MGHRA and CDR2 is YSYEKL in the germline V gene. The ends lost 4 bases at V and 3 bases at J; junction bases unmatched: 3. The CDR3 here is CASSRGQSGNTIYF. DNA for the CDR3: TGCGCCAGCAGCCGGGGACAGAGTGGAAACACCATATATTTT.

The gene calls are TRBV29-1 and TRBJ1-4, with a tentative D call TRBD1 (5 bases). The CDR3 is 14 amino acids. Germline lookup yields CDR1 SQVTM and CDR2 ANQGSEA. The germline V and J ends were trimmed by 2 bases and 6 bases, with 13 bases remaining between them. The DNA for the CDR3 is TGCAGCGTTGAATGCCGGGACCCGTATGAAAAACTGTTTTTT. This codes for CSVECRDPYEKLFF.

Concerning this clone: Within the sample, other DNA sequences also encode this same CDR3. The chain employs TRBV7-2 and TRBJ2-7; TRBD1 aligns across 7 bases. The CDR3 is 13 residues long. V shed 3 bases, J shed 4 bases, and the junction held 3 bases outside the gene matches. Per the germline V gene, CDR1 is SGHTA and CDR2 is FQGNSA. CDR3: CASSLGTAYEQYF. The CDR3 DNA sequence: TGTGCCAGCAGCTTGGGGACAGCGTACGAGCAGTACTTC.

The chain has TRBV30 and TRBJ1-1; the D is unclear. Trimming took off 5 bases at V and 0 bases at J, with 7 bases between the two ends. Per the germline V gene, CDR1 is GTSNPN and CDR2 is SVGIG (reference sequence). CDR3 length: 12 amino acids. The CDR3 sequence is CAWGRLNTEAFF. DNA for the CDR3: TGTGCCTGGGGCCGACTGAACACTGAAGCTTTCTTT.

This clone was picked up one time. The chain carries TRBV7-2 and TRBJ2-7; the match to TRBD1 covers 9 bases. The germline CDR1 and CDR2 sequences are SGHTA and FQGNSA. V gave up 4 bases and J gave up 5 bases; unmatched junction bases: 6. The CDR3 is 14 residues long. This chain's CDR3 is CASSWDRVRDEQYF. In DNA, the CDR3 is TGTGCCAGCAGCTGGGACAGGGTAAGGGACGAGCAGTACTTC.